Presented here are 7 T cell receptor beta chains from one specimen sequenced in a study of post-analysis software for immune sequencing data. Study results and limitations: Included in a set of a few TRBV segments more frequent in patients than controls were TRBV5-6, TRBV5-1 and TRBV20-1.

The library was made from cDNA and included unique molecular identifiers. TCRdb redid the calling of the PCR reads with MiXCR, one entry per CDR3 protein. In the table there are some 890,000 distinct CDR3 sequences, around 50% of which are singletons. Their antigen targets remain unknown. The sequencing input was blood. These receptors were obtained from a girl aged 5-17 years with multiple sclerosis.

The J gene is TRBJ2-7, the V gene TRBV28, with 9 bases lining up with TRBD1. Germline V gene lookup returns CDR1 MDHEN and CDR2 SYDVKM. The V segment lost 6 bases and the J segment 7 bases; nucleotides outside the gene matches: 13. This CDR3 has 15 amino acids. This chain's CDR3 is CASSPWGQGYREQYF. As DNA, the CDR3 is TGTGCCAGCAGCCCGTGGGGACAGGGATATCGAGAGCAGTACTTC.

V gene TRBV20-1 combines with J gene TRBJ2-3; 7 bases align to TRBD2. The CDR3 covers 15 residues. CDR1 is DFQATT and CDR2 is SNEGSKA in the germline V gene (reference sequence). The J segment lost 4 bases and the V segment lost 3 bases, leaving 10 bases of the junction unmatched. The CDR3 is CSARIPREGADTQYF. In DNA form, the CDR3 reads TGCAGTGCTAGGATTCCGAGGGAGGGTGCAGATACGCAGTATTTT.

The chain links TRBV9 to TRBJ2-7; 8 bases match TRBD1. With 2 bases clipped from V and 3 bases from J, the junction kept 7 bases outside the gene matches. Germline assignment: CDR1 SGDLS and CDR2 YYNGEE. This CDR3 contains 15 residues. CDR3 nucleotides: TGTGCCAGCAGCGTCCGAGGACAGGGCAACTACGAGCAGTACTTC. Its translation is CASSVRGQGNYEQYF.

The rearrangement joins TRBV27 to TRBJ2-7, with a weak D call TRBD1 (6 bases). Germline loops: CDR1 MNHEY, CDR2 SMNVEV (reference sequence). Trimming cost V 3 bases and J 4 bases, with 16 bases left between them. The CDR3 is made up of 15 amino acids. In DNA form, the CDR3 reads TGTGCCAGCAGTTTGATGGTCAGGGGAAGGTACGAGCAGTACTTC. This gives the protein CASSLMVRGRYEQYF.

The chain employs TRBV9 and TRBJ1-2; D ambiguous. CDR1 SGDLS and CDR2 YYNGEE come from the germline V gene. Deletions cut 4 bases from V and 4 bases from J, with 14 bases between. The CDR3 loop spans 14 amino acids. In nucleotides, the CDR3 is TGTGCCAGCAGCCCCCGCTGGGGTGCCTATGGCTACACCTTC. Translation: CASSPRWGAYGYTF.

The chain joins TRBV7-9 to TRBJ1-4; no clear D gene. Trimming shortened V by 1 base and J by 0 bases, and 6 bases separated the two germline ends. Per the germline V gene, CDR1 is SEHNR and CDR2 is FQNEAQ (reference sequence). The CDR3 sequence is 15 residues long. Here the CDR3 DNA reads TGTGCCAGCAGCTTAGTACAGTCAACTAATGAAAAACTGTTTTTT. Translating gives CASSLVQSTNEKLFF.

This clonotype was counted a few times. The rearrangement uses TRBV10-3 and TRBJ2-5; D remains unclear. Germline lookup yields CDR1 ENHRY and CDR2 SYGVKD. Trimming took off 2 bases at V and 5 bases at J, with 15 bases between the two ends. The CDR3 length is 15 residues. CDR3 bases: TGTGCCATCAGTGAGCGGAAATTCAATGGGGAGACCCAGTACTTC. Protein: CAISERKFNGETQYF.